Presented here are 30 T cell receptor beta chains from one specimen sequenced in a study of blood T cell repertoires in COVID-19. Libraries were prepared by immunoSEQ multiplex PCR; TCRdb keeps only in-frame clonotypes and omits some of them. The repertoire holds under 85,000 clones, with approximately 86% as singletons. Sequenced material: peripheral blood. The receptors stem from a man between 65 and 79 years old with acute or convalescent COVID-19.

The chain employs TRBV24-1 and TRBJ1-3; D remains ambiguous. CDR1 is KGHDR, CDR2 SFDVKD, per germline. The CDR3 loop spans 11 amino acids. The germline V and J ends were trimmed by 9 bases and 0 bases, with 2 bases remaining between them. The CDR3 spells CATRSGNTIYF. DNA of the CDR3: TGTGCCACCCGCTCTGGAAACACCATATATTTT.

This clone was seen only a few times. This rearrangement joins TRBV6-5 to TRBJ1-4; 7 bases align to TRBD1. The CDR3 is 15 residues long. Per germline, CDR1 MNHEY and CDR2 SVGAGI. Losses at the gene ends were 3 bases for V and 7 bases for J; bases not matched to a gene: 8. Written as DNA, the CDR3 is TGTGCCAGCAGTTATAGTGGGACAGCCGCTGAAAAACTGTTTTTT. This encodes CASSYSGTAAEKLFF.

The rearrangement links TRBV6-5 to TRBJ2-3, with D unresolved. V was shortened by 7 bases and J by 2 bases, with 7 bases between the two germline ends. Germline V lookup: CDR1 MNHEY, CDR2 SVGAGI. CDR3 length: 12 residues. The CDR3 here is CASTQYTDTQYF. DNA for the CDR3: TGTGCCAGCACACAATACACAGATACGCAGTATTTT.

This clone was recorded once. The chain uses TRBV11-2 and TRBJ1-6; D uncertain. CDR3 length: 15 amino acids. The germline V gene encodes CDR1 SGHAT and CDR2 FQNNGV. Between the trimmed V and J ends, which lost 4 bases and 0 bases, there was a span of 7 bases. The CDR3 nucleotides are TGTGCCAGCAGCTCGGGTAGCTCCTATAATTCACCCCTCCACTTT. Translation gives CASSSGSSYNSPLHF.

The chain combines TRBV28 with TRBJ1-6; maybe TRBD1 (5 bases). The CDR3 has 14 residues. CDR1 and CDR2 from the germline V gene are MDHEN and SYDVKM. The ends were cut back, 3 bases at V and 8 bases at J, with 11 bases in the middle. The CDR3 protein is CASSFPAGYSPLHF. CDR3 coding DNA: TGTGCCAGCAGTTTTCCCGCAGGGTATTCACCCCTCCACTTT.

This chain joins TRBV28 and TRBJ1-4, with 7 bases matching TRBD1. V was clipped by 5 bases and J by 2 bases; unmatched bases: 5. The germline gives CDR1 MDHEN, CDR2 SYDVKM. CDR3 length: 15 residues. CDR3 sequence (DNA): TGTGCCAGCAGTCTTCGACAGGGTACTAATGAAAAACTGTTTTTT. It yields the protein CASSLRQGTNEKLFF.

The gene calls are TRBV4-1 and TRBJ1-1, with D maybe TRBD1 (5 bases). The V end was cut by 0 bases, the J end by 4 bases, with 18 bases between. Germline V gene lookup returns CDR1 MGHRA and CDR2 YSYEKL. The CDR3 contains 17 residues. CDR3 in amino acids: CASSQDLAGSVGTEAFF. CDR3 nucleotide sequence: TGCGCCAGCAGCCAAGATCTTGCAGGGTCGGTCGGCACTGAAGCTTTCTTT.

The chain is built from TRBV6-5 and TRBJ2-7; D possibly corresponds to TRBD2 (6 bases). Germline values: CDR1 MNHEY, CDR2 SVGAGI. The CDR3 spans 12 residues. V lost 7 bases, J lost 9 bases, and 16 bases lay in between. The CDR3 region has the DNA TGTGCCAGCACCCAGGCGGGGTCTCGGCAGTACTTC. It translates to CASTQAGSRQYF.

In DNA, the CDR3 is TGCGCCAGCAGCTTGAGCGTCGGGACTAGCGGGAGTTACGAGCAGTACTTC. It codes for CASSLSVGTSGSYEQYF. The rearrangement uses TRBV5-1 and TRBJ2-7; 14 bases are shared with TRBD2. The junction had 7 bases not matched to a gene; V was cut back by 1 base and J by 4 bases. CDR1 and CDR2 (germline): SGHRS, YFSETQ. The CDR3 loop spans 17 amino acids.

This clone occurred once. V usage is TRBV7-2 and J usage is TRBJ2-4; maybe TRBD1 (5 bases). The V gene's germline CDR1 is SGHTA and CDR2 FQGNSA. The ends were cut back, 4 bases at V and 6 bases at J, with 13 bases in the middle. The CDR3 has 14 residues. The CDR3: CASSYEQVRNIQYF. DNA of the CDR3: TGTGCCAGCAGCTATGAACAGGTCCGAAACATTCAGTACTTC.

The chain employs TRBV7-2 and TRBJ2-2, with a weak D call TRBD1 (6 bases). V was clipped by 2 bases and J by 1 base, with 11 bases between them. Germline CDR1 is SGHTA and CDR2 is FQGNSA. This CDR3 region has 16 residues. The CDR3 sequence: CASSLMGHLNTGELFF. The DNA for the CDR3 is TGTGCCAGCAGCTTAATGGGACACCTGAACACCGGGGAGCTGTTTTTT.

This clone was observed once. This chain connects TRBV2 to TRBJ2-3, with 12 bases matching TRBD2. V lost 10 bases to trimming and J lost 7 bases; unmatched junction nucleotides: 9. CDR1 and CDR2 from the germline V gene are SNHLY and FYNNEI. The CDR3 extends over 14 amino acids. The CDR3 sequence is CANSPTSGGNTQYF. CDR3 in DNA: TGTGCCAACTCCCCGACTAGCGGGGGTAATACGCAGTATTTT.

The sample holds a few counts of this clone. The rearrangement uses TRBV5-1 and TRBJ2-1; perhaps TRBD1 as D (6 bases). The CDR3 is made up of 13 amino acids. The germline V gene encodes CDR1 SGHRS and CDR2 YFSETQ. The V end lost 4 bases, the J end lost 3 bases, and 8 bases lay between the germline ends. This CDR3 is CASSVDSYNEQFF. The CDR3 region has the DNA TGCGCCAGCAGCGTGGACAGCTACAATGAGCAGTTCTTC. Drawing the rest from reference TRBV5-1 and TRBJ2-1, the complete variable domain is KAGVTQTPRYLIKTRGQQVTLSCSPISGHRSVSWYQQTPGQGLQFLFEYFSETQRNKGNFPGRFSGRQFSNSRSEMNVSTLELGDSALYLCASSVDSYNEQFFGPGTRLTVL.

This clone was seen a handful of times. The V gene is TRBV19, the J gene TRBJ2-3; D is possibly TRBD2 (6 bases). The V end lost 2 bases, the J end lost 4 bases, and 13 bases lay between the germline ends. Germline V lookup: CDR1 LNHDA, CDR2 SQIVND (reference sequence). This CDR3 comprises 15 residues. The CDR3 nucleotides read TGTGCCAGTAGTATATCTGGGGGGTACGCAGATACGCAGTATTTT. Amino acid sequence: CASSISGGYADTQYF.

The rearrangement joins TRBV7-2 to TRBJ2-2, with 12 bases aligning to TRBD2. From germline, CDR1 is SGHTA and CDR2 FQGNSA. The CDR3 covers 17 residues. V shed 5 bases, J shed 5 bases, and the junction held 9 bases outside the gene matches. The CDR3, as DNA: TGTGCCAGCAGCCTCGGGCCTAGCGGGAGGGGTACCGGGGAGCTGTTTTTT. The encoded protein is CASSLGPSGRGTGELFF.

V is TRBV6-5 and J is TRBJ2-2; 7 nucleotides agree with TRBD1. The CDR3 length is 14 residues. V was pared by 5 bases and J by 4 bases, with 4 bases of the junction left unmatched. Germline CDR1 MNHEY, CDR2 SVGAGI. CDR3 amino acids: CASSTGVVTGELFF. CDR3 bases: TGTGCCAGCAGTACAGGGGTGGTCACCGGGGAGCTGTTTTTT.

The rearrangement joins TRBV19 to TRBJ2-5, with 12 bases fitting TRBD1. CDR3 size: 13 residues. Trimming cost V 10 bases and J 5 bases; bases outside gene matches: 5. Germline CDR1 is LNHDA and CDR2 is SQIVND (reference sequence). The CDR3 sequence: CAKGTGGLETQYF. The CDR3 DNA reads TGTGCCAAGGGGACAGGGGGCTTGGAGACCCAGTACTTC.

This chain uses TRBV5-1 with TRBJ2-5, with 16 bases lining up with TRBD2. The CDR3 is 17 amino acids. Germline loops: CDR1 SGHRS, CDR2 YFSETQ. The trim removed 4 bases at V and 4 bases at J, leaving 7 bases unmatched. DNA of the CDR3: TGCGCCAGCAGCCTAGGGACTAGCGGGGGGGCTTCAGAGACCCAGTACTTC. This translates into CASSLGTSGGASETQYF.

A single count supports this clone. V and J are TRBV29-1 and TRBJ2-3; TRBD2 aligns across 11 bases. From germline, CDR1 is SQVTM and CDR2 ANQGSEA. There are 15 residues in the CDR3. J gave up 5 bases and V 6 bases, and 10 bases lay outside the gene matches. CDR3: CSVLLAGGPLDTQYF. The CDR3 DNA sequence: TGCAGCGTGCTATTAGCGGGGGGGCCTTTAGATACGCAGTATTTT.

This clone was recorded once. V gene TRBV2 combines with J gene TRBJ1-5, with 10 bases lining up with TRBD1. The CDR3 has 14 amino acids. Germline V gene lookup returns CDR1 SNHLY and CDR2 FYNNEI. V lost 5 bases and J lost 5; bases outside the gene matches: 3. The CDR3 region is CASSRDRGDQPQHF. The CDR3 DNA reads as TGTGCCAGCAGTAGGGACAGGGGAGATCAGCCCCAGCATTTT.

The rearrangement links TRBV28 to TRBJ2-7; 10 bases match TRBD1. Germline values: CDR1 MDHEN, CDR2 SYDVKM. V lost 4 bases, J lost 5 bases, and 2 bases stayed unmatched. This CDR3 has 13 amino acids. The DNA for the CDR3 is TGTGCCAGCAGTTGGGACAGGGGAAACGAGCAGTACTTC. This gives the protein CASSWDRGNEQYF.

The V gene is TRBV14, the J gene TRBJ2-2, with TRBD2 identical over 14 bases. The CDR3 contains 20 residues. From germline, CDR1 is SGHDN and CDR2 FVKESK. The trim removed 5 bases at V and 6 bases at J, leaving 17 bases unmatched. The CDR3 DNA follows: TGTGCCAGCAGCAACCGGCCCGGGACTAGCGGGAGATTTCCCCCCGGGGAGCTGTTTTTT. Encoded protein: CASSNRPGTSGRFPPGELFF.

The CDR3 bases are TGTGCCACCGGCCTAATCAGGGGCTCTGACGAGCAGTACTTC. Protein: CATGLIRGSDEQYF. This chain links TRBV15 with TRBJ2-7, with D possibly matching TRBD1 (6 bases). CDR3 length: 14 amino acids. The germline V and J ends were trimmed by 8 bases and 5 bases, with 19 bases remaining between them. Germline V gene lookup returns CDR1 LNHNV and CDR2 YYDKDF (reference sequence).

The chain uses TRBV28 and TRBJ1-3; 8 bases fit TRBD1. Germline values: CDR1 MDHEN, CDR2 SYDVKM. The CDR3 extends over 15 amino acids. The trim removed 7 bases at V and 0 bases at J, leaving 5 bases unmatched. The CDR3 is CASKTGTGSGNTIYF. The CDR3 nucleotides are TGTGCCAGCAAAACCGGGACAGGCTCTGGAAACACCATATATTTT.

J is TRBJ2-2 and V is TRBV7-2; D is unclear. Trimming left V 2 bases short and J 0 bases short, with 10 bases between. Looked up from germline, CDR1 is SGHTA and CDR2 is FQGNSA. CDR3 size: 16 residues. Written as DNA, the CDR3 is TGTGCCAGCAGCTTATATCAGGCCTCGAACACCGGGGAGCTGTTTTTT. This gives the protein CASSLYQASNTGELFF.

The table lists this clone with a count of one. The chain is built from TRBV3-1 (or the pseudogene TRBV3-2) and TRBJ2-7; D perhaps matches TRBD2 (6 bases). Per the germline V gene, CDR1 is LGHDT and CDR2 is YNNKEL (reference sequence). Trimming shortened V by 1 base and J by 4 bases, and 8 bases separated the two germline ends. CDR3 length: 13 residues. The CDR3 spells CASSQGRGYEQYF. DNA for the CDR3: TGTGCCAGCAGCCAAGGTCGGGGGTACGAGCAGTACTTC.

The rearrangement joins TRBV19 to TRBJ1-5; 12 positions match TRBD1. V shed 4 bases, J shed 2 bases, and the junction held 15 bases outside the gene matches. In germline, CDR1 is LNHDA, CDR2 SQIVND (reference sequence). The CDR3 has 20 residues. This CDR3 reads CASSKLAGTGGVRGNQPQHF. CDR3 DNA sequence: TGTGCCAGTAGTAAACTAGCCGGGACAGGGGGCGTTCGGGGCAATCAGCCCCAGCATTTT.

This chain joins TRBV5-1 and TRBJ1-6, with D uncertain. Germline-derived CDR1 and CDR2 are SGHRS and YFSETQ. The CDR3 length is 18 residues. The germline V and J ends were trimmed by 4 bases and 0 bases, with 17 bases remaining between them. The CDR3 here is CASSLHEGGSSYNSPLHF. The CDR3 bases are TGCGCCAGCAGCCTTCACGAGGGAGGAAGCTCCTATAATTCACCCCTCCACTTT.

This clone was detected only once. J is TRBJ1-4 and V is TRBV7-9, with D perhaps matching TRBD1 (6 bases). V was cut by 1 base and J by 7 bases, with 13 bases left in between. The CDR3 runs to 15 residues. Germline CDR1 is SEHNR and CDR2 is FQNEAQ (reference sequence). CDR3 nucleotide sequence: TGTGCCAGCAGCTTAGAGCGGGGGCTCGGTGAAAAACTGTTTTTT. Protein sequence: CASSLERGLGEKLFF.

The chain employs TRBV7-3 and TRBJ2-2; 7 bases map to TRBD1. CDR3 length equals 15 residues. Germline V gene sequence: CDR1 SGHTA, CDR2 FQGTGA. Germline trimming cut 1 base from V and 4 bases from J; bases unmatched to any gene: 3. The CDR3 DNA is TGTGCCAGCAGCTTAAGGGGACAGACCACCGGGGAGCTGTTTTTT. Its protein is CASSLRGQTTGELFF.